These T cell receptor beta chains were read from a single sample in a study of blood T cell repertoires in COVID-19. The method was immunoSEQ multiplex PCR; TCRdb's version includes in-frame clones alone and lacks a portion of them. In the table there are about 380,000 clones, around 89% of which are singletons. Sequenced material: peripheral blood. The receptors were gathered from a man aged 18 to 29 with active or convalescent COVID-19. The CDR3 runs from the conserved cysteine through the conserved F or W. D genes are given only for firm matches. Expanded clones get a size class; other rows say once, few or many, or leave the size out.

>TRBJ2-5|TRBV7-2|NA|15|NA
CASSTETIYQETQYF
TGTGCCAGCAGCACAGAGACTATATACCAAGAGACCCAGTACTTC
>TRBJ2-1|TRBV28|once|12|NA
CASSLPAGEQFF
TGTGCCAGCAGTTTACCAGCGGGCGAGCAGTTCTTC
>TRBJ2-1|TRBV28|NA|15|TRBD2
CASLSGLAAYNEQFF
TGTGCCAGCCTATCTGGGCTAGCGGCCTACAATGAGCAGTTCTTC
>TRBJ1-2|TRBV28|NA|13|NA
CASSEDGLLGYTF
TGTGCCAGCAGTGAGGACGGACTTCTTGGCTACACCTTC
>TRBJ2-4|TRBV3-1/TRBV3-2|NA|15|TRBD2
CASSASGHRQDIQYF
TGTGCCAGCAGTGCTAGCGGGCATAGACAAGACATTCAGTACTTC
>TRBJ2-1|TRBV19|NA|15|TRBD2
CASSSGTRSYNEQFF
TGTGCCAGTAGCTCCGGGACTAGGTCCTACAATGAGCAGTTCTTC
>TRBJ1-4|TRBV7-2|NA|15|TRBD1
CASSLTGRSDEKLFF
TGTGCCAGCAGCTTGACAGGGCGATCGGATGAAAAACTGTTTTTT
>TRBJ1-2|TRBV28|NA|15|TRBD1
CASSPSGTGDYGYTF
TGTGCCAGCAGTCCCTCCGGGACAGGGGACTATGGCTACACCTTC
>TRBJ1-2|TRBV4-3|NA|14|NA
CASSQAGWNYGYTF
TGCGCCAGCAGCCAAGCGGGATGGAACTATGGCTACACCTTC
>TRBJ1-2|TRBV6-5|NA|13|TRBD1
CASGTGANYGYTF
TGTGCCAGCGGGACAGGAGCTAACTATGGCTACACCTTC
>TRBJ1-3|TRBV7-2|NA|15|TRBD1
CASTTGGAGGNTIYF
TGTGCCAGCACAACAGGGGGCGCGGGTGGAAACACCATATATTTT
>TRBJ2-7|TRBV7-2|NA|15|TRBD2
CASSWTSGGSYEQYF
TGTGCCAGCAGCTGGACTAGCGGGGGGTCGTACGAGCAGTACTTC
>TRBJ1-1|TRBV18|NA|16|NA
CASSPVVETKRKVAFF
TGTGCCAGCTCACCAGTTGTGGAGACGAAGCGAAAGGTAGCTTTCTTT
>TRBJ2-3|TRBV27|NA|18|TRBD1
CASRLRLTRDRGVDTQYF
TGTGCCAGCAGGCTACGGCTAACCCGGGACAGGGGCGTAGATACGCAGTATTTT
>TRBJ2-7|TRBV6-5|once|14|NA
CASSQQQGFYEQYF
TGTGCCAGCAGTCAACAACAGGGTTTCTACGAGCAGTACTTC
>TRBJ1-3|TRBV28|NA|16|NA
CASSLLPRTVGNTIYF
TGTGCCAGCAGTTTACTTCCCCGGACAGTCGGAAACACCATATATTTT
>TRBJ1-1|TRBV18|NA|16|TRBD1
CASSPLQGAMNTEAFF
TGTGCCAGCTCACCGCTACAGGGGGCTATGAACACTGAAGCTTTCTTT
>TRBJ2-7|TRBV12-5|NA|16|TRBD2
CASGWKAGGSSYEQYF
TGTGCTAGTGGGTGGAAGGCGGGAGGGAGTTCCTACGAGCAGTACTTC
>TRBJ1-5|TRBV6-2/TRBV6-3|NA|15|NA
CASSYSFSSNQPQHF
TGTGCCAGCAGTTACTCGTTCAGTAGCAATCAGCCCCAGCATTTT
>TRBJ2-5|TRBV5-4|NA|14|NA
CASSSRLDPETQYF
TGTGCCAGCAGCTCAAGACTGGATCCAGAGACCCAGTACTTC
>TRBJ1-2|TRBV9|few|13|TRBD1
CASSVGQGGGYTF
TGTGCCAGCAGCGTCGGACAGGGGGGTGGCTACACCTTC
>TRBJ1-2|TRBV5-6|NA|12|TRBD1
CASSWDRETYTF
TGTGCCAGCAGTTGGGACAGGGAGACCTACACCTTC
>TRBJ2-3|TRBV13|NA|17|NA
CASSLSFAGTGTDTQYF
TGTGCCAGCAGCTTATCTTTTGCGGGGACAGGCACAGATACGCAGTATTTT
>TRBJ2-4|TRBV2|NA|17|TRBD2
CASSVTSGGLAKNIQYF
TGTGCCAGCAGTGTGACTAGCGGGGGACTAGCCAAAAACATTCAGTACTTC
>TRBJ2-7|TRBV7-9|NA|13|NA
CASSSPTAYEQYF
TGTGCCAGCAGCTCGCCGACAGCCTACGAGCAGTACTTC
>TRBJ1-5|TRBV28|NA|14|NA
CASSIQGNNQPQHF
TGTGCCAGCAGTATACAGGGTAACAATCAGCCCCAGCATTTT
>TRBJ1-1|TRBV5-6|NA|14|NA
CASSSDQMNTEAFF
TGTGCCAGCAGCTCTGATCAGATGAACACTGAAGCTTTCTTT
>TRBJ1-1|TRBV14|NA|14|TRBD1
CASTLERGLTEAFF
TGTGCCAGCACCTTGGAAAGGGGGCTCACTGAAGCTTTCTTT
>TRBJ1-3|TRBV9|NA|14|NA
CASSATGSGNTIYF
TGTGCCAGCAGCGCGACAGGCTCTGGAAACACCATATATTTT